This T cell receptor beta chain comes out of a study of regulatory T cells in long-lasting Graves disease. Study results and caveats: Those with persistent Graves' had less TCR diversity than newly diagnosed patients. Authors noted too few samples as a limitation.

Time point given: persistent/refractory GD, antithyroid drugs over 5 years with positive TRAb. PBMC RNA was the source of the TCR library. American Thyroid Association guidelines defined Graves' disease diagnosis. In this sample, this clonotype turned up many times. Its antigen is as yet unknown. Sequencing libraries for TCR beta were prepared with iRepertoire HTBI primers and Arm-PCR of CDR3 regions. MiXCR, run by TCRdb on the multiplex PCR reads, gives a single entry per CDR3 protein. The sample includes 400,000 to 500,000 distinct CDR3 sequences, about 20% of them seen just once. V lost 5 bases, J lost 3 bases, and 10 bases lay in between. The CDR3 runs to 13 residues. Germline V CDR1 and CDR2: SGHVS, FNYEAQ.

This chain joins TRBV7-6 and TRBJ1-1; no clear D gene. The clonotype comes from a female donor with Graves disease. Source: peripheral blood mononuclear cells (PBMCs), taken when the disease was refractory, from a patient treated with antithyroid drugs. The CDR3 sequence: CASSPLMDTEAFF. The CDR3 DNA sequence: TGTGCCAGCAGCCCTCTTATGGACACTGAAGCTTTCTTT.